The entry that follows covers one T cell receptor (beta chain) sequence. At the DNA level, this CDR3 is encoded by other sequences in the same sample as well. CDR3 length: 13 amino acids. The germline gives CDR1 SGHRS, CDR2 YFSETQ. V dropped 1 base and J dropped 4 bases, with 9 bases sitting between them. The data were taken from a study of shared clonotypes between healthy human individuals. As for the study in general: The cohort had two women and a few men, ages 18 to 49.

Clones were sequenced by immunoSEQ multiplex PCR, and TCRdb holds only the in-frame ones, with some missing. The sample consists of 2 million to 2.5 million clones, around 92% of them appearing once. Sequenced: naive CD4+ T cells from PBMCs. The subset is: CD45RA+ positively selected. The sequence came from a man between 18 and 35 years old in good health. Some clones in this sample may be carry-over from other donors' samples. V is TRBV5-1 and J is TRBJ2-7, with D possibly matching TRBD2 (6 bases). CDR3 residues: CASSLTGGYEQYF. The DNA for the CDR3 is TGCGCCAGCAGCTTGACAGGAGGGTACGAGCAGTACTTC.